The entry below describes one TCR beta chain. The sample is drawn from a study of regulatory T cells in long-lasting Graves disease. Libraries of TCR beta came from iRepertoire HTBI primers plus Arm-PCR of CDR3 regions. TCRdb processed the multiplex PCR reads anew with MiXCR; each CDR3 protein has one entry. Among about 660,000 distinct CDR3 sequences listed, roughly 30% were seen once. Indicated time point: persistent/refractory GD, antithyroid drugs over 5 years with positive TRAb. RNA isolated from PBMCs was used to make the TCR library. Patients came from an endocrinology department in Xi'an, China. Germline V gene lookup returns CDR1 SGHRS and CDR2 YFSETQ. The CDR3 spans 15 residues. Deletions cut 3 bases from V and 5 bases from J, with 14 bases between.

The V call is TRBV5-1, the J call TRBJ2-2; the D gene is possibly TRBD2 (6 bases). The TCR sequence derives from a female donor with Graves disease. The sample was peripheral blood mononuclear cells (PBMCs), taken when the disease was refractory, from a patient treated with antithyroid drugs. CDR3 in amino acids: CASSWRDSGTGELFF. CDR3 coding DNA: TGCGCCAGCAGCTGGAGGGACTCCGGAACCGGGGAGCTGTTTTTT.